This is a list of T cell receptor beta chains from one sample in a study of radiotherapy plus CTLA-4 blockade in lung cancer. Assay used: immunoSEQ multiplex PCR; TCRdb lists only in-frame clones, some missing. There are fewer than 100,000 clones in the sample; around 83% occur only once, and more than 0.65% lies in the top ten. The specimen comprised peripheral blood, sampled from a patient treated with radiotherapy plus ipilimumab. These receptor sequences come from a human donor with non-small cell lung cancer who had stable disease on radiotherapy plus ipilimumab. CDR3s include the opening cysteine and the closing phenylalanine or tryptophan. The order of the fields is clone size, D gene, V gene, J gene, CDR3 DNA, CDR3 protein. D genes are given only for firm matches. Some rows have no size entry. The others give once, few or many, or a class for an expanded clone.

NA,TRBD1,TRBV19,TRBJ1-5,TGTGCCAGTTACCCGACAGGGTCCGATCAGCCCCAGCATTTT,CASYPTGSDQPQHF
NA,TRBD2,TRBV5-1,TRBJ2-5,TGCGCCAGCAGCTTGGCACAGAGACTAGCGGGAGAGACCCAGTACTTC,CASSLAQRLAGETQYF
once,NA,TRBV7-6,TRBJ2-1,TGTGCCAGCAGCTTCGTGTCGGGGGCTAGTATGTCCTACAATGAGCAGTTCTTC,CASSFVSGASMSYNEQFF
NA,NA,TRBV7-9,TRBJ2-7,TGTGCCAGCAGCTTATTCAGCGAGCAGTACTTC,CASSLFSEQYF
NA,TRBD1,TRBV11-2,TRBJ1-2,TGTGCCAGTAGCTTAGATAACGGACAGGGCCTCGACTATGGCTACACCTTC,CASSLDNGQGLDYGYTF
NA,NA,TRBV11-3,TRBJ2-3,TGTGCCAGCAGCTTGGGGGTAGCGGCTAGCACAGATACGCAGTATTTT,CASSLGVAASTDTQYF
NA,NA,TRBV28,TRBJ1-1,TGTGCCAGCAGTTTTGCAGTGATGAACACTGAAGCTTTCTTT,CASSFAVMNTEAFF
NA,NA,TRBV30,TRBJ2-2,TGTGCCTGGAGTGTAGGGACGCCCCCACCCGGGGAGCTGTTTTTT,CAWSVGTPPPGELFF
NA,TRBD1,TRBV28,TRBJ1-2,TGTGCCAGCAGAAAAGCGGCAGGGGGCGTCGCCGGCTATGGCTACACCTTC,CASRKAAGGVAGYGYTF
once,TRBD2,TRBV5-1,TRBJ2-3,TGCGCCAGCAGCTTGGCGTTAGCGGGAGCGGCAGATACGCAGTATTTT,CASSLALAGAADTQYF
NA,NA,TRBV10-1,TRBJ2-2,TGCGCCAGCAGTCCCGCGGGGGCAGGCACCGGGGAGCTGTTTTTT,CASSPAGAGTGELFF
NA,TRBD1,TRBV28,TRBJ2-7,TGTGCCAGCAGTTCGACCGGGACAGGGAGGTACGAGCAGTACTTC,CASSSTGTGRYEQYF
NA,TRBD1,TRBV6-6,TRBJ2-7,TGTGCCAGCAGGATAGACAGGGACGAGCAGTACTTC,CASRIDRDEQYF
NA,NA,TRBV7-8,TRBJ1-5,TGTGCCAGCAGCGCCAGTGGGGGAAGTCAGCCCCAGCATTTT,CASSASGGSQPQHF
NA,NA,TRBV11-2,TRBJ1-2,TGTGCCAGCAGCTTAGGACTCTCCCGGATCTATGGCTACACCTTC,CASSLGLSRIYGYTF
NA,NA,TRBV2,TRBJ1-5,TGTGCCAGCAAAGAGACAGTGAGCAATCAGCCCCAGCATTTT,CASKETVSNQPQHF
NA,NA,TRBV4-2,TRBJ2-3,TGTGCCAGCAGCCAATGGATTGAGTGGACAGCAGGAGATACGCAGTATTTT,CASSQWIEWTAGDTQYF
NA,NA,TRBV28,TRBJ1-3,TGTGCCAGCTATACAGGAGGTACGGGCGGAAACACCATATATTTT,CASYTGGTGGNTIYF
NA,TRBD2,TRBV6-1,TRBJ2-1,TGTGCCAGCAGGGCGACTAGCGGGAGTGAGAATGAGCAGTTCTTC,CASRATSGSENEQFF
medium-sized,TRBD2,TRBV11-1,TRBJ2-7,TGTGCCAGCCGGCCGGGACTAGCGTCCTACGAGCAGTACTTC,CASRPGLASYEQYF
NA,NA,TRBV7-9,TRBJ2-3,TGTGCCAGCAGCTTGTTTACCCAACAGGGAGAGTTGACAGATACGCAGTATTTT,CASSLFTQQGELTDTQYF
NA,NA,TRBV19,TRBJ2-4,TGTGCCAGTAGTACCTTAGCGGCGGGGAACATTCAGTACTTC,CASSTLAAGNIQYF
once,NA,TRBV7-3,TRBJ2-5,TGTGCCAGCAGTCGGGGGTCCCAAGAGACCCAGTACTTC,CASSRGSQETQYF
NA,TRBD1,TRBV6-6,TRBJ1-2,TGTGCCAGCAGGAAACAGGGGTTGCATGGCTACACCTTC,CASRKQGLHGYTF
NA,NA,TRBV5-1,TRBJ1-1,TGCGCCAGCAGCTTAGGGGCAGGGGTCAACACTGAAGCTTTCTTT,CASSLGAGVNTEAFF
NA,NA,TRBV7-8,TRBJ1-2,TGTGCCAGCAGCTTAAGTCCAGGGGTAGGAGGCTACACCTTC,CASSLSPGVGGYTF
few,TRBD2,TRBV6-6,TRBJ2-3,TGTGCCAGCAGTTACTACCTGGCTAGCGGGAGGATCACGCAGTATTTT,CASSYYLASGRITQYF
NA,NA,TRBV18,TRBJ2-1,TGTGCCAGCTCACCAGTGGCGTATGATGAGCAGTTCTTC,CASSPVAYDEQFF